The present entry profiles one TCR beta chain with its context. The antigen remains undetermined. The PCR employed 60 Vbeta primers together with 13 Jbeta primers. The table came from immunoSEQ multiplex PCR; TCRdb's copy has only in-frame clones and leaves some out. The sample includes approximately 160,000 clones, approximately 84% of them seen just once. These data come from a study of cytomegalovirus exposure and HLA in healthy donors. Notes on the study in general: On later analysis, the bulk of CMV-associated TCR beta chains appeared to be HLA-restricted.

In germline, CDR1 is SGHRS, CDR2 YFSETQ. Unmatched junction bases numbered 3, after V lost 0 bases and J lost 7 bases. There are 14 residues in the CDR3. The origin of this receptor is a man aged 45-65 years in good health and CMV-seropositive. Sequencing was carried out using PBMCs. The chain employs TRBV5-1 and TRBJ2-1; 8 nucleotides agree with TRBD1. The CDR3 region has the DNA TGCGCCAGCAGCTTGGGGACAGGGATGAATGAGCAGTTCTTC. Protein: CASSLGTGMNEQFF.